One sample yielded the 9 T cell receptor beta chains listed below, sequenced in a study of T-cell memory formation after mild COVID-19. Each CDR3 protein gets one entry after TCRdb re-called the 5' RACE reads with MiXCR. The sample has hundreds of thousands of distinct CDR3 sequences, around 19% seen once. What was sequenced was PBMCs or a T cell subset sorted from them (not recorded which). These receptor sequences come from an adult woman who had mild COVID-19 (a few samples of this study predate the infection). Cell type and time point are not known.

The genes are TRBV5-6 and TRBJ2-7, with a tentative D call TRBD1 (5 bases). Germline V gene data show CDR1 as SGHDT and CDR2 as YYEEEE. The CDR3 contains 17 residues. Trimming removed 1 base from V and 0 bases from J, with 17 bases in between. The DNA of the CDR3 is TGTGCCAGCAGCTTGTGGATGGGCAGGGCAACCTCCTACGAGCAGTACTTC. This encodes CASSLWMGRATSYEQYF.

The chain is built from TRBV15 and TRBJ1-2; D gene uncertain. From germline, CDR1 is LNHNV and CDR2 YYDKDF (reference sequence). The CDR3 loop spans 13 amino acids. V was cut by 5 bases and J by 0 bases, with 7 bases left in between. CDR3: CATSPGANYGYTF. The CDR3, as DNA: TGTGCCACCAGCCCGGGAGCTAACTATGGCTACACCTTC.

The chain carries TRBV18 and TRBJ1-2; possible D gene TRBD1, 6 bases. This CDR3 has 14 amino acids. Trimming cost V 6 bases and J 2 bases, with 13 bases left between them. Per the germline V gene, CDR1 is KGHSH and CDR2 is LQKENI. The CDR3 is CASSPGASNYGYTF. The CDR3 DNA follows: TGTGCCAGCTCGCCGGGGGCATCGAACTATGGCTACACCTTC.

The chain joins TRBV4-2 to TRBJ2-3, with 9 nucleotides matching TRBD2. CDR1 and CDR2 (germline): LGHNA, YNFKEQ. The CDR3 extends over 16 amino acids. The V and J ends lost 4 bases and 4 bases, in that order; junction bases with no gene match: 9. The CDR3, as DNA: TGTGCCAGCAGCCCCGGAGCGGGGGGTAACTCAGATACGCAGTATTTT. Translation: CASSPGAGGNSDTQYF.

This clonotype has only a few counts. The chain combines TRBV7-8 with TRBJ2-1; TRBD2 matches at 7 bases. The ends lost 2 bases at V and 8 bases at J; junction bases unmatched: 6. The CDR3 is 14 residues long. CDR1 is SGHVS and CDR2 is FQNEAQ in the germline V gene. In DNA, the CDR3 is TGTGCCAGCAGCTTATTCGGGGGGACGGATGAGCAGTTCTTC. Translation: CASSLFGGTDEQFF.

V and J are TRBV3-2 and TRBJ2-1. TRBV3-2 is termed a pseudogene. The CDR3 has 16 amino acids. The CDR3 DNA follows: TGTGCCAGCAGCCAATACAGCGGGGGCTCCTACAATGAGCAGTTCTTC. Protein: CASSQYSGGSYNEQFF.

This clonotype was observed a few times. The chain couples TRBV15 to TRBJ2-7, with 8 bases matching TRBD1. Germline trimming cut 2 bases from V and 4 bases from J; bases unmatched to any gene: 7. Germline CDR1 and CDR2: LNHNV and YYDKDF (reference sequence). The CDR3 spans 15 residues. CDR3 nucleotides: TGTGCCACCAGCAGAATTGACAGGGGCCCTTACGAGCAGTACTTC. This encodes CATSRIDRGPYEQYF.

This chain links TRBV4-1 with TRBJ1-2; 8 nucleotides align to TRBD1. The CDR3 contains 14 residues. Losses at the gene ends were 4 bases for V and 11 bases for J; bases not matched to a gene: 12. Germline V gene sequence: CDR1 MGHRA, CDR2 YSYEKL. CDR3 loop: CASSLIIGQGDYTF. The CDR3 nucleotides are TGCGCCAGCAGCCTCATCATTGGACAGGGTGATTACACCTTC.

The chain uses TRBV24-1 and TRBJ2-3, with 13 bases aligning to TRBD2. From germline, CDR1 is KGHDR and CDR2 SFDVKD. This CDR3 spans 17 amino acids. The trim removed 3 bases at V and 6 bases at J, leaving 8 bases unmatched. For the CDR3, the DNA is TGTGCCACCAGTGATGATGGGACTAGCGGGACGGAGGATACGCAGTATTTT. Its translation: CATSDDGTSGTEDTQYF.